A selection of T cell receptor beta chains follows, all from one sample in a study of blood T cell repertoires in COVID-19. Data came from immunoSEQ multiplex PCR; TCRdb stores just in-frame clones and leaves some out. Of hundreds of thousands of clones in the sample, roughly 85% were seen once. Sequences were obtained from PBMCs or T cells enriched from blood (not recorded which). The receptor set was obtained from a woman aged 30 to 39 who had been exposed to COVID-19. Both conserved end residues are part of each CDR3. D genes are given only for firm matches. The size of a clone is reported for some rows only, either as once, few or many, or as a class for expanded clones.

>TRBV5-4|TRBJ1-6|TRBD1|few
CASSLGTGASPLHF
TGTGCCAGCAGCTTAGGGACAGGGGCTTCACCCCTCCACTTT
>TRBV18|TRBJ1-4|-|-
CASSPISTGGEKLFF
TGTGCCAGCTCACCAATAAGCACAGGCGGTGAAAAACTGTTTTTT
>TRBV28|TRBJ2-2|-|-
CASTFRGPTGELFF
TGTGCCAGCACCTTCAGGGGTCCCACCGGGGAGCTGTTTTTT
>TRBV19|TRBJ2-6|-|-
CASSIRNGLPGANVLTF
TGTGCCAGTAGTATACGGAACGGACTTCCTGGGGCCAACGTCCTGACTTTC
>TRBV4-2|TRBJ1-1|-|once
CASSQETGRNTEAFF
TGTGCCAGCAGCCAAGAAACAGGGCGGAACACTGAAGCTTTCTTT
>TRBV7-8|TRBJ1-2|TRBD1|-
CASSPGQLTGGYTF
TGTGCCAGCAGTCCGGGACAGTTAACGGGTGGCTACACCTTC
>TRBV29-1|TRBJ1-5|-|-
CSVGRGGNQPQHF
TGCAGCGTAGGCAGGGGTGGCAATCAGCCCCAGCATTTT
>TRBV28|TRBJ1-5|-|few
CASSQRQPQHF
TGTGCCAGCAGTCAGCGGCAGCCCCAGCATTTT
>TRBV27|TRBJ2-1|TRBD2|-
CASSSLLSGSSYNEQFF
TGTGCCAGCAGTTCACTCCTTAGCGGGAGCTCCTACAATGAGCAGTTCTTC
>TRBV6-2/TRBV6-3|TRBJ2-5|-|-
CASSFGGIETQYF
TGTGCCAGCAGTTTTGGGGGGATAGAGACCCAGTACTTC
>TRBV19|TRBJ1-2|-|-
CASSIGRDIGYTF
TGTGCCAGTAGTATTGGTAGGGACATCGGCTACACCTTC
>TRBV9|TRBJ1-3|TRBD1|-
CASSTRQGWTGNTIYF
TGTGCCAGCAGCACCCGACAGGGATGGACTGGAAACACCATATATTTT
>TRBV27|TRBJ2-5|TRBD2|-
CASSFREGVETQYF
TGTGCCAGCAGTTTTCGGGAGGGCGTGGAGACCCAGTACTTC
>TRBV10-1|TRBJ2-7|-|-
CASRRYPQGFTTYEQYF
TGCGCCAGCAGAAGGTACCCACAGGGTTTCACGACCTACGAGCAGTACTTC
>TRBV4-1|TRBJ2-5|TRBD2|-
CASSQDKSGEETQYF
TGCGCCAGCAGCCAAGATAAAAGCGGGGAGGAGACCCAGTACTTC
>TRBV7-2|TRBJ1-1|-|-
CASSPGGGPEAFF
TGTGCCAGCAGCCCCGGCGGGGGCCCTGAAGCTTTCTTT
>TRBV11-2|TRBJ2-3|-|-
CASSPLMEDTQYF
TGTGCCAGCAGCCCATTAATGGAGGATACGCAGTATTTT
>TRBV5-1|TRBJ1-1|-|few
CASSLDRGGTEAFF
TGCGCCAGCAGCTTGGATCGGGGAGGAACTGAAGCTTTCTTT
>TRBV18|TRBJ1-2|-|-
CASSPGQNPYGYTF
TGTGCCAGCTCACCCGGACAGAACCCCTATGGCTACACCTTC
>TRBV13|TRBJ2-1|-|-
CASSRDSIDNEQFF
TGTGCCAGCAGCCGCGACAGCATAGACAATGAGCAGTTCTTC
>TRBV5-8|TRBJ1-5|TRBD1|-
CASSWGTGGYQPQHF
TGTGCCAGCAGCTGGGGGACAGGGGGCTATCAGCCCCAGCATTTT
>TRBV9|TRBJ2-7|-|many
CASSGLVVGEQYF
TGTGCCAGCAGCGGGCTAGTAGTGGGCGAGCAGTACTTC